Below, 2 T cell receptor beta chains from the same sample are listed, as sequenced in a study of regulatory T cells in long-lasting Graves disease. iRepertoire HTBI primers and Arm-PCR of CDR3 regions built TCR beta libraries. TCRdb re-called the multiplex PCR reads with MiXCR, one entry per CDR3 protein. This sample has some 600,000 distinct CDR3 sequences, with about 16% found just once. The sample's time point: newly diagnosed GD, antithyroid drugs for less than 3 months. Following extraction of RNA from PBMCs, that RNA was used to make the TCR library. These data also formed part of another study, on T cells in Graves' hyperthyroidism and ophthalmopathy.

Sequencing was performed on peripheral blood mononuclear cells (PBMCs), taken at new diagnosis, from a patient treated with antithyroid drugs. These receptors were obtained from a man between 18 and 35 years old with Graves disease.

This clonotype occurred many times. V usage is TRBV18 and J usage is TRBJ2-5, with D possibly being TRBD2 (5 bases). The CDR3 consists of 14 residues. V was clipped by 3 bases and J by 0 bases, with 8 bases between them. Germline CDR1 and CDR2: KGHSH and LQKENI. CDR3: CASSPRTYQETQYF. The CDR3 DNA reads as TGTGCCAGCTCACCGCGGACTTACCAAGAGACCCAGTACTTC.

This clonotype was detected many times. The chain employs TRBV20-1 and TRBJ2-7; 7 bases map to TRBD1. The CDR3 totals 14 residues. From germline, CDR1 is DFQATT and CDR2 SNEGSKA (reference sequence). The trim removed 3 bases at V and 1 base at J, leaving 6 bases unmatched. As DNA, the CDR3 is TGCAGTGCTAGTTACAGGGGTGGTTCCTACGAGCAGTACTTC. Its protein is CSASYRGGSYEQYF.